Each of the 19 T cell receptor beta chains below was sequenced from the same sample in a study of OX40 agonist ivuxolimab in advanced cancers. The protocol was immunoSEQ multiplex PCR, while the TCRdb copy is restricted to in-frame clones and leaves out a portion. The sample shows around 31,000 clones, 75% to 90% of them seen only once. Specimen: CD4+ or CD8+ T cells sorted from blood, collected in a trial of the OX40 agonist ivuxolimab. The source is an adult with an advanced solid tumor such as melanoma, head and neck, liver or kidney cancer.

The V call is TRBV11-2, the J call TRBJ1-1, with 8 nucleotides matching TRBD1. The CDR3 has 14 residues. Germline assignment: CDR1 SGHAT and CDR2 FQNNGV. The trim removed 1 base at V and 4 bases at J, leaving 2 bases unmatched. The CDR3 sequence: CASSLGRGRTEAFF. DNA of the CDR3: TGTGCCAGCAGCTTAGGCAGGGGGCGCACTGAAGCTTTCTTT.

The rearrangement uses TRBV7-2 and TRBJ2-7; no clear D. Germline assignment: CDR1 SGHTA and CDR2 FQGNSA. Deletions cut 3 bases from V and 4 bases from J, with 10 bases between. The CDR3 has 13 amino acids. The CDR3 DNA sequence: TGTGCCAGCAGCTTCAAAAAAGCATACGAGCAGTACTTC. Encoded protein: CASSFKKAYEQYF.

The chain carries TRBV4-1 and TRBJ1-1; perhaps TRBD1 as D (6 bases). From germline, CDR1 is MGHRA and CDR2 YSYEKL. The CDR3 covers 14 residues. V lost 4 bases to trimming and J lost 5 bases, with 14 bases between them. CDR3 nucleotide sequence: TGCGCCAGCAGCCGGACTTCAGGGGTTACTGAAGCTTTCTTT. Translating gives CASSRTSGVTEAFF.

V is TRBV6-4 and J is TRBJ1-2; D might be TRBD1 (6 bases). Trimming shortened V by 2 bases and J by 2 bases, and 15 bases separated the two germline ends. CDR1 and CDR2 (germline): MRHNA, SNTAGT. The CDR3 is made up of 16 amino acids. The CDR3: CASSDPLRTANYGYTF. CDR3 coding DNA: TGTGCCAGCAGTGACCCACTAAGGACAGCAAACTATGGCTACACCTTC.

As DNA, the CDR3 is TGTGCCAGCAGCTTGGCCACCTGGGAGGAAGGCGAAAAACTGTTTTTT. Protein sequence: CASSLATWEEGEKLFF. This chain connects TRBV5-6 to TRBJ1-4; D not resolved. The CDR3 has 16 residues. CDR1 SGHDT and CDR2 YYEEEE come from the germline V gene. V lost 0 bases to trimming and J lost 8 bases, with 17 bases between them.

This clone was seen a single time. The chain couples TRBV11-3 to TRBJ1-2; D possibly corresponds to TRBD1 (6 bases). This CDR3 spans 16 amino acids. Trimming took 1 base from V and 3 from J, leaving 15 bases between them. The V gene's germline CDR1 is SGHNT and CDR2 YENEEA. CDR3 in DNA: TGTGCCAGCAGCTTAGGGGTAATGGACAGCTACTATGGCTACACCTTC. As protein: CASSLGVMDSYYGYTF.

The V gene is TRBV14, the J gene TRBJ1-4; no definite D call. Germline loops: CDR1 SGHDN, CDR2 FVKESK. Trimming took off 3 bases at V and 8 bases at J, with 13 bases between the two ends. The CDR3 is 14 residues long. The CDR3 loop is CASSHQGIREKLFF. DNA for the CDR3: TGTGCCAGCAGCCATCAAGGGATTCGGGAAAAACTGTTTTTT. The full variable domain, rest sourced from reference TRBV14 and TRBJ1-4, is EAGVTQFPSHSVIEKGQTVTLRCDPISGHDNLYWYRRVMGKEIKFLLHFVKESKQDESGMPNNRFLAERTGGTYSTLKVQPAELEDSGVYFCASSHQGIREKLFFGSGTQLSVL.

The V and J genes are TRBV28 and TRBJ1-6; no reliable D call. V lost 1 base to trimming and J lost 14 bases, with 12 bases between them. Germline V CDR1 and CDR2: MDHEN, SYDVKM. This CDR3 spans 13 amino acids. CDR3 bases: TGTGCCAGCAGTTTATCGGGTTCGGGGACCCTCCACTTT. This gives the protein CASSLSGSGTLHF. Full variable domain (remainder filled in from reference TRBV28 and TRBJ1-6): DVKVTQSSRYLVKRTGEKVFLECVQDMDHENMFWYRQDPGLGLRLIYFSYDVKMKEKGDIPEGYSVSREKKERFSLILESASTNQTSMYLCASSLSGSGTLHFGNGTRLTVT.

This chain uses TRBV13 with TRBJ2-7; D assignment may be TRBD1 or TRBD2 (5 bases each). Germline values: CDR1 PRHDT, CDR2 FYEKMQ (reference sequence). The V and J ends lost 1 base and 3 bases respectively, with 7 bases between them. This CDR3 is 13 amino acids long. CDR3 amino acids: CASSLEGSYEQYF. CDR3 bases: TGTGCCAGCAGCTTAGAGGGGAGCTACGAGCAGTACTTC.

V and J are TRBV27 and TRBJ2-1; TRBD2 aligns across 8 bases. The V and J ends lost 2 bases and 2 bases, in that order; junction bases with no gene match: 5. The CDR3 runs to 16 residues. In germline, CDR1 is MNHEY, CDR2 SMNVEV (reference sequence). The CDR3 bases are TGTGCCAGCAGTTTAGGCGGGAGGCCGCCCTACAATGAGCAGTTCTTC. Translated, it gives CASSLGGRPPYNEQFF.

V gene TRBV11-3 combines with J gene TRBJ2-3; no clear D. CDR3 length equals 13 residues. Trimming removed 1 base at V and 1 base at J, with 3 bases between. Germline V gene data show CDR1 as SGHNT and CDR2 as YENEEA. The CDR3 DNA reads TGTGCCAGCAGCTTAGGGGGCACAGATACGCAGTATTTT. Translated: CASSLGGTDTQYF.

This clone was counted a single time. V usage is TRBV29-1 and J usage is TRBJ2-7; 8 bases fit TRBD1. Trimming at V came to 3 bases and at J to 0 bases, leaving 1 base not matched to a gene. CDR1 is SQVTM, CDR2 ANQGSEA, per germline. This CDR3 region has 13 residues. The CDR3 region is CSVEDRDSYEQYF. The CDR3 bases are TGCAGCGTTGAGGACAGGGACTCCTACGAGCAGTACTTC.

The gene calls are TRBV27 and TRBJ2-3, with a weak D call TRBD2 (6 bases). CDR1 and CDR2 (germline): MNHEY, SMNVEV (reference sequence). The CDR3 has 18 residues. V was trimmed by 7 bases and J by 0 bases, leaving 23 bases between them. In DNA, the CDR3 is TGTGCCAGCACCCAACAGTGGGAGGAACATACTAGCACAGATACGCAGTATTTT. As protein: CASTQQWEEHTSTDTQYF.

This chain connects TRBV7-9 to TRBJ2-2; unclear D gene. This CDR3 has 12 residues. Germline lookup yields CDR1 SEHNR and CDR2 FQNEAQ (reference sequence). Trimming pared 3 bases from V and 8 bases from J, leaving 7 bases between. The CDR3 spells CASSLSGGELFF. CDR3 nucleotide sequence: TGTGCCAGCAGCTTGTCAGGAGGGGAGCTGTTTTTT.

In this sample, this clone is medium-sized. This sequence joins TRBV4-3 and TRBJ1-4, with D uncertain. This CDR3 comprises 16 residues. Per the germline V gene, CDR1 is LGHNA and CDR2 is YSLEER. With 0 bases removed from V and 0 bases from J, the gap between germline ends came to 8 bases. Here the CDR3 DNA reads TGCGCCAGCAGCCAAGATCGCAGTGCAACTAATGAAAAACTGTTTTTT. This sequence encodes CASSQDRSATNEKLFF.

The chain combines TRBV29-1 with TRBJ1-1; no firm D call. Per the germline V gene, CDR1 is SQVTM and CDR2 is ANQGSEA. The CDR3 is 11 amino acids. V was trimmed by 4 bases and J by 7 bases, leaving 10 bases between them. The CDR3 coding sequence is TGCAGCGTTGTTTACCGGGGTGAAGCTTTCTTT. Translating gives CSVVYRGEAFF.

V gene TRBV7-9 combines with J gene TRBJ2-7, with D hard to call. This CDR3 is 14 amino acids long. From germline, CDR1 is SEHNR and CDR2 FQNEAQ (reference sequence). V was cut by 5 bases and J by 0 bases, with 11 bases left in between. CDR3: CASSAWTGSYEQYF. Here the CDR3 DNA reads TGTGCCAGCAGCGCCTGGACGGGCTCCTACGAGCAGTACTTC.

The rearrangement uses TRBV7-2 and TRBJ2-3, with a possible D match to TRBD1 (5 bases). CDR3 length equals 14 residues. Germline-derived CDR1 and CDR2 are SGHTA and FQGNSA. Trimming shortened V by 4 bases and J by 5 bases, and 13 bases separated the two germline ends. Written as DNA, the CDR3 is TGTGCCAGCAGCTCCGGTCAGGGAAGAGATACGCAGTATTTT. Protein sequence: CASSSGQGRDTQYF.

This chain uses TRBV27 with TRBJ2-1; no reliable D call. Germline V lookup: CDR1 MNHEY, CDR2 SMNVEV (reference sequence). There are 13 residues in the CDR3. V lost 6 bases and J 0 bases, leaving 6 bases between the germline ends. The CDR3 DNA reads TGTGCCAGCAGCCTAAGCTCCTACAATGAGCAGTTCTTC. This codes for CASSLSSYNEQFF.